This passage covers 19 T cell receptor beta chains from one sample sequenced in a study of cytomegalovirus exposure and HLA in healthy donors. In the PCR, 60 Vbeta and 13 Jbeta primers were used. Using immunoSEQ multiplex PCR, the repertoire was profiled, and TCRdb retains in-frame clones only, with some absent. The specimen's table records 20,000 or so clones. What was sequenced was PBMCs. Receptors were obtained from a man aged 55 to 70 in good health and CMV-seropositive.

The chain uses TRBV6-6 and TRBJ1-5, with D possibly matching TRBD1 (5 bases). CDR3 size: 14 residues. Germline loops: CDR1 MNHNY, CDR2 SVGAGI (reference sequence). V was cut by 5 bases and J by 4 bases, with 12 bases left in between. CDR3 DNA sequence: TGTGCCAGCAGTCCGCGACAGCCAAATCAGCCCCAGCATTTT. This codes for CASSPRQPNQPQHF.

The chain employs TRBV20-1 and TRBJ2-3; D unresolved. V was shortened by 5 bases and J by 2 bases, with 2 bases between the two germline ends. CDR1 is DFQATT, CDR2 SNEGSKA, per germline (reference sequence). CDR3 length: 10 residues. CDR3 sequence (DNA): TGCAGTGCTTACACAGATACGCAGTATTTT. It codes for CSAYTDTQYF.

The rearrangement joins TRBV5-1 to TRBJ2-2; a weak D match, TRBD2 (5 bases). Trimming pared 0 bases from V and 6 bases from J, leaving 9 bases between. CDR3 length: 14 residues. From germline, CDR1 is SGHRS and CDR2 YFSETQ. CDR3 DNA sequence: TGCGCCAGCAGCTTGGCCCTGGGAGCCGGGGAGCTGTTTTTT. Translating it yields CASSLALGAGELFF.

This chain joins TRBV4-1 and TRBJ1-5; no definite D call. Germline loops: CDR1 MGHRA, CDR2 YSYEKL. The V gene lost 4 bases and the J gene lost 14 bases, with 18 bases spanning the gap. The CDR3 extends over 13 amino acids. CDR3 amino acids: CASSPDYQSREHF. For the CDR3, the DNA is TGCGCCAGCAGCCCCGATTATCAGAGTCGGGAGCATTTT.

The chain employs TRBV29-1 and TRBJ1-2, with a possible D match to TRBD1 (6 bases). V was pared by 7 bases and J by 2 bases, with 8 bases between. The CDR3 is made up of 11 amino acids. From germline, CDR1 is SQVTM and CDR2 ANQGSEA. CDR3: CSDRENYGYTF. DNA for the CDR3: TGCAGCGACAGGGAGAACTATGGCTACACCTTC.

CDR3 coding DNA: TGTGCCAGCAGCTTAGGGGGCTTTCAAGAGACCCAGTACTTC. This encodes CASSLGGFQETQYF. V gene TRBV5-6 combines with J gene TRBJ2-5; TRBD1 aligns across 7 bases. Trimming cost V 2 bases and J 2 bases; bases outside gene matches: 3. The CDR3 sequence is 14 residues long. CDR1 and CDR2 from the germline V gene are SGHDT and YYEEEE.

The CDR3 loop reads CASSLGREDGYTF. The CDR3 nucleotides read TGCGCCAGCAGCTTGGGGAGGGAAGATGGCTACACCTTC. The rearrangement uses TRBV5-1 and TRBJ1-2; no firm D call. Germline V lookup: CDR1 SGHRS, CDR2 YFSETQ. There are 13 residues in the CDR3. Trimming removed 0 bases at V and 6 bases at J, with 9 bases between.

This chain links TRBV30 with TRBJ1-5, with 8 bases matching TRBD1. The ends lost 1 base at V and 8 bases at J; junction bases unmatched: 4. CDR1 is GTSNPN, CDR2 SVGIG, per germline (reference sequence). CDR3 length: 13 amino acids. The CDR3 DNA reads as TGTGCCTGGAGTGCCAGGACAGGGAAGCCCCAGCATTTT. As protein: CAWSARTGKPQHF.

CDR3 nucleotide sequence: TGTGCCAGCAGCTTAGGGGGGACTAGCGGGAGTGTAAATGAGCAGTTCTTC. It codes for CASSLGGTSGSVNEQFF. The V call is TRBV7-7, the J call TRBJ2-1; 14 nucleotides line up with TRBD2. Trimming removed 1 base from V and 7 bases from J; junction bases left unmatched: 6. CDR3 length: 17 amino acids. Germline V gives CDR1 SSHAT, CDR2 FNYEAQ (reference sequence).

The chain links TRBV29-1 to TRBJ2-7; 7 nucleotides agree with TRBD1. Germline V lookup: CDR1 SQVTM, CDR2 ANQGSEA. The V gene end was trimmed by 3 bases and the J gene end by 3 bases; junction bases not matched to a gene: 5. The CDR3 totals 13 residues. CDR3 nucleotide sequence: TGCAGCGTTGAGGGGGACAGACACTACGAGCAGTACTTC. Amino acids: CSVEGDRHYEQYF.

The CDR3 is CASSVGTSRAGELFF. CDR3 bases: TGTGCCAGCAGTGTCGGGACTAGCCGGGCCGGGGAGCTGTTTTTT. V gene TRBV25-1 combines with J gene TRBJ2-2; 9 bases line up with TRBD2. The CDR3 is made up of 15 amino acids. Germline CDR1 is MGHDK and CDR2 is SYGVNS. V shed 4 bases and J 6 bases; nucleotides not matched to a gene: 6.

The CDR3 sequence is CAWTGDSNQPQHF. The CDR3 region has the DNA TGTGCCTGGACAGGGGATAGCAATCAGCCCCAGCATTTT. This chain connects TRBV30 to TRBJ1-5, with D possibly being TRBD1 (6 bases). The germline CDR1 and CDR2 sequences are GTSNPN and SVGIG (reference sequence). V was shortened by 4 bases and J by 0 bases, with 7 bases between the two germline ends. The length of the CDR3 is 13 residues.

The rearrangement uses TRBV7-9 and TRBJ2-7; a possible D gene is TRBD1 (5 bases). Trimming removed 1 base at V and 4 bases at J, with 14 bases between. Germline CDR1 reads SEHNR; CDR2 reads FQNEAQ (reference sequence). The CDR3 sequence is 15 residues long. CDR3 DNA: TGTGCCAGCAGCTTAGATGCTGGCAGGGTTTACGAGCAGTACTTC. This gives the protein CASSLDAGRVYEQYF. Filled out from reference TRBV7-9 and TRBJ2-7, the complete variable domain reads DTGVSQNPRHKITKRGQNVTFRCDPISEHNRLYWYRQTLGQGPEFLTYFQNEAQLEKSRLLSDRFSAERPKGSFSTLEIQRTEQGDSAMYLCASSLDAGRVYEQYFGPGTRLTVT.

This sequence joins TRBV18 and TRBJ1-5, with D tentatively TRBD1 (5 bases). CDR1 and CDR2 (germline): KGHSH, LQKENI. The CDR3 has 16 amino acids. Trimming took 5 bases from V and 2 from J, leaving 16 bases between them. This CDR3 is CASSKGTSGGNQPQHF. CDR3 sequence (DNA): TGTGCCAGCTCAAAAGGGACTTCAGGTGGCAATCAGCCCCAGCATTTT.

V and J are TRBV18 and TRBJ2-7, with a weak D call TRBD2 (5 bases). Germline lookup yields CDR1 KGHSH and CDR2 LQKENI. V was trimmed by 8 bases and J by 1 base, leaving 9 bases between them. This CDR3 spans 12 amino acids. The CDR3 sequence is CASHTSSYEQYF. The CDR3 coding sequence is TGTGCCAGCCACACTAGTTCCTACGAGCAGTACTTC.

This chain connects TRBV12-5 to TRBJ2-3, with D maybe TRBD2 (5 bases). This CDR3 has 16 amino acids. Germline values: CDR1 LGHNT, CDR2 FRNRAP. Between the trimmed V and J ends, which lost 0 bases and 7 bases, there was a span of 17 bases. This chain's CDR3 is CASGLVSPEGSNTQYF. In nucleotides, the CDR3 is TGTGCTAGTGGTTTGGTATCTCCCGAGGGAAGCAATACGCAGTATTTT.

Of note for this clone: At one end, the junction sequence differs from germline, possibly due to a read error. The chain employs TRBV4-1 and TRBJ2-3; no definite D call. Germline lookup yields CDR1 MGHRA and CDR2 YSYEKL. The CDR3 has 13 amino acids. CDR3 loop: CASSPPSTDKQYF. CDR3 sequence (DNA): TGCGCCAGCAGCCCCCCGAGCACAGATAAGCAGTATTTT.

The chain joins TRBV6-1 to TRBJ2-7; 7 bases align to TRBD1. Germline assignment: CDR1 MNHNS and CDR2 SASEGT. The J segment lost 1 base and the V segment lost 9 bases, leaving 6 bases of the junction unmatched. The CDR3 has 13 amino acids. The CDR3 nucleotides are TGTGCCAGTGCAAGGGACAGTTCCTACGAGCAGTACTTC. This translates into CASARDSSYEQYF.

The V and J genes are TRBV6-6 and TRBJ2-2; 16 nucleotides line up with TRBD2. V lost 2 bases, J lost 6 bases, and 0 bases stayed unmatched. CDR3 size: 16 residues. CDR1 and CDR2 (germline): MNHNY, SVGAGI (reference sequence). CDR3 loop: CASSYGTSGRAGELFF. The CDR3 coding sequence is TGTGCCAGCAGTTACGGGACTAGCGGGAGGGCCGGGGAGCTGTTTTTT.